This T cell receptor (beta chain) was recovered during a study of cytotoxic CD8 clonotypes in ibrutinib-treated CLL. CDR1 SGDLS and CDR2 YYNGEE come from the germline V gene. This CDR3 comprises 13 residues. J was trimmed by 2 bases and V by 7 bases; bases with no gene match: 6. The method was immunoSEQ multiplex PCR; TCRdb's version includes in-frame clones alone and lacks a portion of them. The repertoire holds 250,000 to 350,000 clones, with around 77% as singletons. The material sequenced was PBMCs, taken at disease progression, from a patient treated with ibrutinib. This rearrangement joins TRBV9 to TRBJ2-7, with 7 nucleotides matching TRBD2. The TCR comes from a human donor with chronic lymphocytic leukemia. This CDR3 is CASGPGGTYEQYF. The CDR3 DNA sequence: TGTGCCAGCGGTCCGGGAGGTACCTACGAGCAGTACTTC.